Listed below are T cell receptor beta chains from one sample, sequenced in a study of shared clonotypes between healthy human individuals. Profiling relied on immunoSEQ multiplex PCR, and the TCRdb table lists in-frame clones only, not all of them. The sample consists of millions of clones, around 96% of them appearing once. The sequencing input was naive CD8+ T cells sorted from blood. These receptors were taken from a man aged 18 to 35 in good health. CDR3s include the opening cysteine and the closing phenylalanine or tryptophan. D genes are given only for firm matches. Size values are once, few and many counts, or a class for expanded clones, and some rows have none.

j_call clone_size v_call d_call cdr3_nt cdr3_aa
TRBJ2-1 NA TRBV7-6 TRBD1 TGTGCCAGCAGCCCGGGGACAGATTCCTACAATGAGCAGTTCTTC CASSPGTDSYNEQFF
TRBJ2-1 NA TRBV7-8 NA TGTGCCAGCAGCTCGGAGAACAATGAGCAGTTCTTC CASSSENNEQFF
TRBJ2-3 NA TRBV10-3 NA TGTGCCATCAGTGAGTTGGAGGACAGAAGCACAGATACGCAGTATTTT CAISELEDRSTDTQYF
TRBJ1-1 few TRBV30 NA TGTGCCTGGACCGGGGTGAACACTGAAGCTTTCTTT CAWTGVNTEAFF
TRBJ2-7 NA TRBV30 NA TGTGCCTGGAGTGTAGCCAGTTCATTCTACGAGCAGTACTTC CAWSVASSFYEQYF
TRBJ2-7 NA TRBV28 NA TGTGCCAGCACCCCCCGGGACGGATTCTACGAGCAGTACTTC CASTPRDGFYEQYF
TRBJ1-2 NA TRBV2 TRBD1 TGTGCCAGCACCCCTACGGCGGGAACAGGGGCAAACTATGGCTACACCTTC CASTPTAGTGANYGYTF
TRBJ1-1 NA TRBV27 NA TGTGCCAGCAGTTATTCGGGGGACACTGAAGCTTTCTTT CASSYSGDTEAFF
TRBJ2-7 once TRBV9 NA TGTGCCAGCAGCGCCTCAGGGGTCAGGGACGAGCAGTACTTC CASSASGVRDEQYF
TRBJ2-5 NA TRBV7-9 NA TGTGCCAGCAGCTTGTACTACCTTGAGACCCAGTACTTC CASSLYYLETQYF
TRBJ2-1 NA TRBV7-9 TRBD2 TGTGCCAGCAGCCCCCAGGGTTGGGGGAGGGATGAGCAGTTCTTC CASSPQGWGRDEQFF
TRBJ2-7 NA TRBV7-9 NA TGTGCCAGCAGCTTCCCGGGACAAGACTACGAGCAGTACTTC CASSFPGQDYEQYF
TRBJ1-1 NA TRBV4-2 NA TGTGCCAGCAGCCAAGATCTCGTCTGGGCAGAAATGAACACTGAAGCTTTCTTT CASSQDLVWAEMNTEAFF
TRBJ2-7 once TRBV7-9 NA TGTGCCAGCAGCACCGACAGCTCCTACGAGCAGTACTTC CASSTDSSYEQYF
TRBJ2-3 NA TRBV6-5 NA TGTGCCAGCAGCAATGGGTTTGGGACTCAAGATACGCAGTATTTT CASSNGFGTQDTQYF
TRBJ2-1 NA TRBV5-6 NA TGTGCCAGCAGCCCACCGGAGATATACAATGAGCAGTTCTTC CASSPPEIYNEQFF
TRBJ2-7 NA TRBV4-3 NA TGCGCCAGCAGCCCTTTATACACGGGGGTTAACGAGCAGTACTTC CASSPLYTGVNEQYF
TRBJ2-7 NA TRBV9 NA TGTGCCAGCGGGGGATTGAATGCCTACGAGCAGTACTTC CASGGLNAYEQYF
TRBJ1-1 NA TRBV7-6 TRBD1 TGTGCCAGCAGCCCAAACAGGGGGCTTTCTGAAGCTTTCTTT CASSPNRGLSEAFF
TRBJ2-1 NA TRBV5-6 NA TGTGCCAGCAGCTTGGGCTCCGTCTACAATGAGCAGTTCTTC CASSLGSVYNEQFF